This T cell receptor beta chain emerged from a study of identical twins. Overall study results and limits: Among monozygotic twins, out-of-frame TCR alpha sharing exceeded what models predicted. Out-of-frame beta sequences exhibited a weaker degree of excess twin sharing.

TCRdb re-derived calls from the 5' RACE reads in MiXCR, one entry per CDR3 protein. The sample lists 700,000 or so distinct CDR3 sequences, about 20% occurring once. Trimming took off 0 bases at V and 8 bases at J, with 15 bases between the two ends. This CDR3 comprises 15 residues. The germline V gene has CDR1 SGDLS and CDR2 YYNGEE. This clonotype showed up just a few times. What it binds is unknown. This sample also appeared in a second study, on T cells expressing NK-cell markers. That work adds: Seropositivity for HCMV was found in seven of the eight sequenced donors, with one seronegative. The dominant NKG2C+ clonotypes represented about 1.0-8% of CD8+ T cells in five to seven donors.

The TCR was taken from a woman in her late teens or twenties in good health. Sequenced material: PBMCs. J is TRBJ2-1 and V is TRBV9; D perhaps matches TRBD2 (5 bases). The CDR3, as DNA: TGTGCCAGCAGCGTAGGGGGAGCCAGCCACCATGAGCAGTTCTTC. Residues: CASSVGGASHHEQFF.